This TCR beta chain was profiled in a study of lymphopenia after photon versus proton radiotherapy. The V end was cut by 1 base, the J end by 0 bases, with 13 bases between. Germline V lookup: CDR1 SGHTA, CDR2 FQGTGA. This CDR3 spans 18 amino acids. This clone was detected only a few times. Antigen unknown. Notes on the study in general: Proton therapy kept repertoires fairly stable, unlike photons, which gained effector/memory cells. Authors raise, but do not show, better survival with proton therapy. Post-nadir TCR diversity decline inversely tracked overall survival among those who died. Oligoclonal CD8+ Temra expansion after nadir drove photon patients' diversity drop.

The assay was immunoSEQ multiplex PCR, and TCRdb's table has in-frame clones only and misses some. This table holds about 26,000 clones, over 80% found once. This chain uses TRBV7-3 with TRBJ2-6; D perhaps matches TRBD2 (7 bases). This TCR derives from a woman aged 50 to 65 with pancreatic cancer. The sequencing used peripheral blood, collected from a patient treated with photon-based radiotherapy. DNA for the CDR3: TGTGCCAGCAGCTTAAAAGGCGGGGGCGGCTCTGGGGCCAACGTCCTGACTTTC. Its protein is CASSLKGGGGSGANVLTF.